Presented here are 31 T cell receptor beta chains from one specimen sequenced in a study of monozygotic twins with inflammatory bowel disease. TCRdb re-called the 5' RACE reads; one entry per CDR3 protein, DNA not given. The sample has some 300,000 distinct CDR3 sequences. The sample comprised blood. The source is a human donor with ulcerative colitis or Crohn's disease, or a healthy co-twin of an affected twin (not recorded which).

The chain uses TRBV28 and TRBJ2-5; the D call from TCRdb, TRBD1, cannot be confirmed without DNA. Germline values: CDR1 MDHEN, CDR2 SYDVKM. CDR3 size: 13 residues. CDR3 amino acids: CASSLGVLETQYF. Looking up the rest from reference TRBV28 and TRBJ2-5 gives the full variable domain: DVKVTQSSRYLVKRTGEKVFLECVQDMDHENMFWYRQDPGLGLRLIYFSYDVKMKEKGDIPEGYSVSREKKERFSLILESASTNQTSMYLCASSLGVLETQYFGPGTRLLVL.

The gene calls are TRBV6-2 or TRBV6-3 and TRBJ2-7; the TCRdb call, TRBD1, lacks DNA for checking. Germline-derived CDR1 and CDR2 are MNHEY and SVGEGT. The CDR3 totals 19 residues. The CDR3 sequence: CASSYSNHFTGQGSYEQYF.

The chain recombines TRBV4-3 with TRBJ2-1. From germline, CDR1 is LGHNA and CDR2 YSLEER. The CDR3 covers 14 residues. The CDR3 loop is CASSQDPGPSLEFF.

The V gene is TRBV7-9, the J gene TRBJ2-1; with no DNA, the TCRdb D assignment of TRBD2 cannot be verified. The CDR3 contains 15 residues. Germline V gene lookup returns CDR1 SEHNR and CDR2 FQNEAQ (reference sequence). The CDR3 here is CASVTSGGSSNEQFF.

The V gene is TRBV2, the J gene TRBJ2-4; checking the TCRdb D call of TRBD1 is not possible without DNA. This CDR3 is built from 14 residues. Germline V CDR1 and CDR2: SNHLY, FYNNEI. This chain's CDR3 is CASTQGGSGDIQYF.

This sequence joins TRBV7-2 and TRBJ2-6. Germline lookup yields CDR1 SGHTA and CDR2 FQGNSA. CDR3 size: 13 residues. The chain's CDR3 is CASSFPGANVLTF.

This sequence joins TRBV12-3 or TRBV12-4 and TRBJ2-7; there is no DNA to check the TCRdb D call of TRBD1. The CDR3 is 15 amino acids. CDR3 residues: CASSLASVAGAEQYF.

J is TRBJ1-6 and V is TRBV5-6. The CDR3 length is 16 residues. Germline loops: CDR1 SGHDT, CDR2 YYEEEE. The chain's CDR3 is CASSLGRVALNSPLHF.

The chain couples TRBV14 to TRBJ2-5. Per the germline V gene, CDR1 is SGHDN and CDR2 is FVKESK. This CDR3 spans 13 amino acids. The chain's CDR3 is CASSQGLIETQYF.

The rearrangement links TRBV20-1 to TRBJ2-1. Germline CDR1 is DFQATT and CDR2 is SNEGSKA (reference sequence). This CDR3 comprises 11 residues. CDR3 loop: CSASGYNEQFF.

The genes are TRBV9 and TRBJ2-1; TCRdb outputs TRBD2, but without DNA this stays unchecked. The germline CDR1 and CDR2 sequences are SGDLS and YYNGEE. The CDR3 extends over 16 amino acids. The CDR3 spells CARVTSGRAKRNEQFF.

V usage is TRBV24-1 and J usage is TRBJ2-3; the TCRdb D gene call, TRBD1, has no DNA to confirm it. The CDR3 has 15 amino acids. CDR1 is KGHDR and CDR2 is SFDVKD in the germline V gene. The CDR3 loop is CATSDAGTGRNTQYF.

This chain uses TRBV20-1 with TRBJ1-2. CDR1 is DFQATT, CDR2 SNEGSKA, per germline (reference sequence). CDR3 length: 13 amino acids. The CDR3 region is CSARAGGNYGYTF.

The V gene is TRBV28, the J gene TRBJ1-3. Germline CDR1 MDHEN, CDR2 SYDVKM. This CDR3 is built from 15 residues. The CDR3 loop is CASSFGGVAGNTIYF.

This sequence joins TRBV5-1 and TRBJ2-5. Germline-derived CDR1 and CDR2 are SGHRS and YFSETQ. The CDR3 is 13 amino acids. CDR3: CASSLGWQETQYF.

The chain links TRBV28 to TRBJ2-1; as DNA is missing, the TRBD1 call by TCRdb cannot be tested. Germline V gives CDR1 MDHEN, CDR2 SYDVKM. The CDR3 is 16 residues long. The CDR3 spells CASSQSPGQGPLEQFF. Based on the CDR3 plus reference TRBV28 and TRBJ2-1, the full variable domain is DVKVTQSSRYLVKRTGEKVFLECVQDMDHENMFWYRQDPGLGLRLIYFSYDVKMKEKGDIPEGYSVSREKKERFSLILESASTNQTSMYLCASSQSPGQGPLEQFFGPGTRLTVL.

The CDR3 region is CASTTPGGRFYEQYF. The chain has TRBV5-1 and TRBJ2-7; TCRdb's D call, TRBD1, is unchecked because there is no DNA. There are 15 residues in the CDR3. Germline values: CDR1 SGHRS, CDR2 YFSETQ.

The V call is TRBV12-3 or TRBV12-4, the J call TRBJ2-3; TCRdb outputs TRBD2, but without DNA this stays unchecked. The CDR3 contains 12 residues. The CDR3 sequence is CASSLSRATQYF.

The rearrangement uses TRBV11-2 and TRBJ2-1. Germline CDR1 is SGHAT and CDR2 is FQNNGV. This CDR3 comprises 11 residues. The CDR3 spells CASRSRHEQFF.

The V gene is TRBV19, the J gene TRBJ1-1. CDR1 LNHDA and CDR2 SQIVND come from the germline V gene (reference sequence). CDR3 length equals 14 residues. CDR3 region: CASSRSRVRTEAFF.

The J gene is TRBJ1-5, the V gene TRBV16. CDR1 and CDR2 (germline): KGHSY, FQNENV. CDR3 length equals 14 residues. CDR3: CASSQASPNQPQHF.

The chain carries TRBV6-4 and TRBJ2-6; no DNA is available, so the TRBD1 call from TCRdb remains unchecked. Germline V CDR1 and CDR2: MRHNA, SNTAGT. The CDR3 is made up of 13 amino acids. CDR3 amino acids: CASRPPGANVLTF.

The chain couples TRBV12-3 or TRBV12-4 to TRBJ1-1; the D gene TCRdb calls, TRBD1, cannot be checked with no DNA. The CDR3 is made up of 14 amino acids. The CDR3 is CASSLKGIPTEAFF.

The chain couples TRBV7-9 to TRBJ1-1; TCRdb names TRBD1, which stays unverified in the absence of DNA. There are 13 residues in the CDR3. Germline assignment: CDR1 SEHNR and CDR2 FQNEAQ (reference sequence). Here the CDR3 reads CASTQGANTEAFF.

The chain combines TRBV28 with TRBJ1-6; TCRdb indicates TRBD1, and absent DNA this call remains unverified. From germline, CDR1 is MDHEN and CDR2 SYDVKM. The CDR3 covers 16 residues. The CDR3 reads CASSTEGGGRNSPLHF.

The rearrangement links TRBV19 to TRBJ2-7; as DNA is missing, the TRBD1 call by TCRdb cannot be tested. This CDR3 contains 15 residues. Germline lookup yields CDR1 LNHDA and CDR2 SQIVND (reference sequence). CDR3 amino acids: CASSIGSPSPYEQYF.

The V and J genes are TRBV7-9 and TRBJ1-1; as DNA is missing, the TRBD1 call by TCRdb cannot be tested. The length of the CDR3 is 17 residues. In germline, CDR1 is SEHNR, CDR2 FQNEAQ (reference sequence). The CDR3 region is CASSFMGGGSMYTEAFF.

This chain connects TRBV29-1 to TRBJ2-7; the TCRdb call, TRBD1, lacks DNA for checking. CDR3 length: 18 residues. The germline V gene has CDR1 SQVTM and CDR2 ANQGSEA. CDR3 in amino acids: CSVEDLGDRGSPLYEQYF.

The V call is TRBV6-1, the J call TRBJ1-1; TCRdb reports TRBD1, a call that lacks DNA to check it against. The V gene's germline CDR1 is MNHNS and CDR2 SASEGT. The CDR3 is made up of 14 amino acids. The CDR3 sequence: CASSDKTGGTEAFF.

The J gene is TRBJ2-7, the V gene TRBV7-2; absent DNA, TCRdb's TRBD1 call cannot be checked. The CDR3 length is 14 residues. Germline-derived CDR1 and CDR2 are SGHTA and FQGNSA. CDR3 loop: CASSADSISYEQYF.

The rearrangement uses TRBV20-1 and TRBJ2-7. Per the germline V gene, CDR1 is DFQATT and CDR2 is SNEGSKA (reference sequence). This CDR3 has 13 residues. The chain's CDR3 is CSALTNRNYEQYF.